The rows below give T cell receptor beta chains drawn from one sample of a study of blood T cells in healthy people across ages. Using its own MiXCR run on the 5' RACE reads, TCRdb lists one record per CDR3 protein. The sample yields about 1,400,000 distinct CDR3 sequences, approximately 38% seen once. Specimen: blood. Receptor source: a woman under 30 in good health. The CDR3 runs from the conserved cysteine through the conserved F or W. Size values are once, few and many counts, or a class for expanded clones, and some rows have none.

>15|NA|TRBJ2-5|TRBV7-3
CASSLQTAPYNEQYF
>14|NA|TRBJ2-5|TRBV3-1
CASSSAMGQETQYF
>22|NA|TRBJ2-6|TRBV1
CTSSPQDYRAGTESSGANVLTF
>15|few|TRBJ1-1|TRBV5-1
CASSSQKGGGKEAFF
>13|few|TRBJ2-5|TRBV20-1
CSASRGRGETQYF
>15|NA|TRBJ2-7|TRBV6-1
CASSEVGGYSYEQYF
>11|NA|TRBJ1-1|TRBV2
CASLLTTEAFF
>12|NA|TRBJ2-7|TRBV29-1
CSVGDGSYEQYF
>14|few|TRBJ1-4|TRBV12-3/TRBV12-4
CASTQRGYNEKLFF
>15|few|TRBJ2-1|TRBV11-2
CASSRDRGFGNEQFF